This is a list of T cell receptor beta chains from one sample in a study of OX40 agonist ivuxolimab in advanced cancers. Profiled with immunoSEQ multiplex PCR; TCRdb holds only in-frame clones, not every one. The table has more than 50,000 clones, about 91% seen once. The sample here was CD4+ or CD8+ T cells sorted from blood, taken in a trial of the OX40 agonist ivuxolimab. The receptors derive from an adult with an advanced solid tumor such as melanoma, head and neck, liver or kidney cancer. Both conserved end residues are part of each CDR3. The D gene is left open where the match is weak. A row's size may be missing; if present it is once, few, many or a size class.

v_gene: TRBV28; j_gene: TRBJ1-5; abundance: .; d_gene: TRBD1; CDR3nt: TGTGCCAGCAGTCCTCAGGGGGCTGCGAATCAGCCCCAGCATTTT; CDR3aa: CASSPQGAANQPQHF
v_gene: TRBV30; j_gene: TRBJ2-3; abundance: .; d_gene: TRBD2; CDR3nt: TGTGCCTGGAGTGCACTCCCCGGGACTAGCGCGACGTTGGATACGCAGTATTTT; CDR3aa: CAWSALPGTSATLDTQYF
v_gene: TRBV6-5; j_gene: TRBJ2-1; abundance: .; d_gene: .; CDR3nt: TGTGCCAGCAGCAACAGTATAAGCTCCTACAATGAGCAGTTCTTC; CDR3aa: CASSNSISSYNEQFF
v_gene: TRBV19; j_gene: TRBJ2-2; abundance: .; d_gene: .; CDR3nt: TGTGCCAGTAGTATTACCTTAGACACCGGGGAGCTGTTTTTT; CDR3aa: CASSITLDTGELFF
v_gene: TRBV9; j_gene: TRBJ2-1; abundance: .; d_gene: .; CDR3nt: TGTGCCAGCAGCGTAGGAATCGATGAGCAGTTCTTC; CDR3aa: CASSVGIDEQFF
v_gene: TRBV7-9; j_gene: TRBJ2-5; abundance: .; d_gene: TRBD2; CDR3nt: TGTGCCAGCAGCTTCGGGGTTGGGGAGGGAGAGACCCAGTACTTC; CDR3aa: CASSFGVGEGETQYF
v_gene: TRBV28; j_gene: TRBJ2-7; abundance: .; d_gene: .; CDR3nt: TGTGCCAGCCTACCGCCGGGCTCCTACGAGCAGTACTTC; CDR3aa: CASLPPGSYEQYF
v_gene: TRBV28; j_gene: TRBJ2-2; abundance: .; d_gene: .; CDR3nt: TGTGCCAGCAGTAAGAATTCAGGGACAACACCGGGGGAGCTGTTTTTT; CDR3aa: CASSKNSGTTPGELFF
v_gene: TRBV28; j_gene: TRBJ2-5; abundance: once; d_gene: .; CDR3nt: TGTGCCAGCTCAGGCCGGGCCTCGTACCAAGAGACCCAGTACTTC; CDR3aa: CASSGRASYQETQYF
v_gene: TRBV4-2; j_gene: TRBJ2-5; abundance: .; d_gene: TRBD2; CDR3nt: TGTGCCAGCAGCCAAGTAGTAGCGGGAGCAGAGACCCAGTACTTC; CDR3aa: CASSQVVAGAETQYF
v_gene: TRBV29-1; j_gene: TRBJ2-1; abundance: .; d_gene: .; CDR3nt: TGCAGCGCCGCTCAGGCCAACGGGCAGTTCTTC; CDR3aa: CSAAQANGQFF
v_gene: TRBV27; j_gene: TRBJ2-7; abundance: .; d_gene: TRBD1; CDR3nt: TGTGCCAGCAGCACTTCTTGGGACAGGGGATCCTACGAGCAGTACTTC; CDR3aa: CASSTSWDRGSYEQYF
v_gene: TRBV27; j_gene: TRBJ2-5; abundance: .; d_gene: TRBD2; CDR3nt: TGTGCCAGCAGTTTTGGGGGGGGGACCCAGTACTTC; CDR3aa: CASSFGGGTQYF
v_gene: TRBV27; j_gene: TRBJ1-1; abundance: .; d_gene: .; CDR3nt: TGTGCCAGCAGTCAAACAGGGTTGGGTACTGAAGCTTTCTTT; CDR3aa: CASSQTGLGTEAFF
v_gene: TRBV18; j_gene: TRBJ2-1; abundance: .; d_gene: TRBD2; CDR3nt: TGTGCCAGCTCACCCTCGACTAGCGGGAGGGCCAATGAGCAGTTCTTC; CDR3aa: CASSPSTSGRANEQFF
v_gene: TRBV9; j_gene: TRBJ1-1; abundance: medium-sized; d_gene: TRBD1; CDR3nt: TGTGCCAGCAGCCCTCGACAGGGGGTAGACACTGAAGCTTTCTTT; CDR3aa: CASSPRQGVDTEAFF
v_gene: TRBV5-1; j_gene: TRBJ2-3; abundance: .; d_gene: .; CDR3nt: TGCGCCAGCAGCTTGGCGGACAGTCGGCGGGATACGCAGTATTTT; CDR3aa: CASSLADSRRDTQYF
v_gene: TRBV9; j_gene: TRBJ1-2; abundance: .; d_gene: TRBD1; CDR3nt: TGTGCCAGCGGACAGGGAGTAATCTATGGCTACACCTTC; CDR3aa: CASGQGVIYGYTF
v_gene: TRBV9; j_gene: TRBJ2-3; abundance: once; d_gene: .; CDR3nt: TGTGCCAGCAGCTCGACGTTGGGGCAGTATTTT; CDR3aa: CASSSTLGQYF
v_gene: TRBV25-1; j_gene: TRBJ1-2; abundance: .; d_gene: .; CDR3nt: TGTGCCAGCTTGGACGGAAAGCTCGGCTACACCTTC; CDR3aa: CASLDGKLGYTF
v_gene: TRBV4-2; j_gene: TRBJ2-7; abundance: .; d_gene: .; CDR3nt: TGTGCCAGCAGCCGAGGGGGCTACGAGCAGTACTTC; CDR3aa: CASSRGGYEQYF
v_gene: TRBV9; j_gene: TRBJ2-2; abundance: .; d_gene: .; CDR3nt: TGTGCCAGCAGCGCCCCTCAACCCACCGGGGAGCTGTTTTTT; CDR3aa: CASSAPQPTGELFF
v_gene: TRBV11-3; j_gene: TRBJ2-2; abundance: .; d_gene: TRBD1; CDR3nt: TGTGCCAGCAGCACCGACAGGGATGGGACCGGGGAGCTGTTTTTT; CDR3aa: CASSTDRDGTGELFF
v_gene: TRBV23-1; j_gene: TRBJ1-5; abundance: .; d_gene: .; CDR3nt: TGCGCCAGCAGTCAACCCAACAGGGTAAGGGAAAGCAATCAGCCCCAGCATTTT; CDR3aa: CASSQPNRVRESNQPQHF
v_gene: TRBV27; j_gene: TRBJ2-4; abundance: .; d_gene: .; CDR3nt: TGTGCCAGCAGTTCAGGGTCGAACATTCAGTACTTC; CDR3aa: CASSSGSNIQYF
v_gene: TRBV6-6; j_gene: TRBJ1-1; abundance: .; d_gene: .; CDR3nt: TGTGCCAGCACCGCAGGGGCCACTGAAGCTTTCTTT; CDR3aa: CASTAGATEAFF
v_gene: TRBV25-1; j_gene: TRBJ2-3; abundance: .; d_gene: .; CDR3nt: TGTGCCAGCTCCCAGAGTCTAACGGATACGCAGTATTTT; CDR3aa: CASSQSLTDTQYF
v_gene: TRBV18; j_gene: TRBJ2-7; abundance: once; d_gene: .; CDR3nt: TGTGCCAGCTCACCCACCCATGACGAGCAGTACTTC; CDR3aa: CASSPTHDEQYF
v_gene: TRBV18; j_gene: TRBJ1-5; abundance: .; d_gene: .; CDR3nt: TGTGCCAGCTCACCAAATTTTGGTCGTGAACAACGCGGTCAGCCCCAGCATTTT; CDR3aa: CASSPNFGREQRGQPQHF
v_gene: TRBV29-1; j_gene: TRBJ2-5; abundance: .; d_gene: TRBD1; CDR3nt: TGCAGCGTTGACTCAGGGGGCACGGAGACCCAGTACTTC; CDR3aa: CSVDSGGTETQYF
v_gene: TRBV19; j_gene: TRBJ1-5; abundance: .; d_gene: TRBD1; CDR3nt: TGTGCCAGTAGCTTTGGGACAGGGCTTCAGCCCCAGCATTTT; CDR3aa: CASSFGTGLQPQHF
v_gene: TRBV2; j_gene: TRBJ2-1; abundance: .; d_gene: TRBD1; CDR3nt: TGTGCCAGCAGTGTTCCCCCAGGGGGCGAGTTGGTAAATGAGCAGTTCTTC; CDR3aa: CASSVPPGGELVNEQFF
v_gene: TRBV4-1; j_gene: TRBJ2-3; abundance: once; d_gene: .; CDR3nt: TGCGCCAGCAGCCAAGAGTTGCGGGCGAGCACAGATACGCAGTATTTT; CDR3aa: CASSQELRASTDTQYF
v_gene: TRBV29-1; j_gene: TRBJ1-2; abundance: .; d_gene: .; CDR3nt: TGCAGCGCACAATTCACCGAGACAGGTTTTAACTATGGCTACACCTTC; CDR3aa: CSAQFTETGFNYGYTF
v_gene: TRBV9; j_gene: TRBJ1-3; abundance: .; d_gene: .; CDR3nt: TGTGCCAGCAGCGTAGGGGCGCTCTCGGGAAACACCATATATTTT; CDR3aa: CASSVGALSGNTIYF
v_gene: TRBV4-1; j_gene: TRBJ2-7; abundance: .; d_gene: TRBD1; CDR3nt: TGCGCCAGCAGCCAAGCATGGACAGGGGGCGTAATGACCTACGAGCAGTACTTC; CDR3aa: CASSQAWTGGVMTYEQYF
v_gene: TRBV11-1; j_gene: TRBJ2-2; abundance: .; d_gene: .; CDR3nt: TGTGCCAGCAGTTCTGGGACCATGAACACCGGGGAGCTGTTTTTT; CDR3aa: CASSSGTMNTGELFF
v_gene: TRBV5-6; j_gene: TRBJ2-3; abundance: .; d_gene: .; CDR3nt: TGTGCCAGCAGCCAAGGGGATACGCAGTATTTT; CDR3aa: CASSQGDTQYF
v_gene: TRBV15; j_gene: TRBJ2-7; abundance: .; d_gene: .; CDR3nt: TGTGCCACCGGGGGGAGGACCACCTACGAGCAGTACTTC; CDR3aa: CATGGRTTYEQYF
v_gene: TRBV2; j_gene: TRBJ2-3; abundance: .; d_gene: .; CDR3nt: TGTGCCAGCAGTGAGGGCCTGCGCGGGGCCACAGATACGCAGTATTTT; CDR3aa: CASSEGLRGATDTQYF
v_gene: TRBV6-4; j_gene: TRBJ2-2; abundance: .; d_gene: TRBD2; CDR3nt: TGTGCCAGCAGTGATAAGGGACTAGCGGGGGGGCAAGGCACCGGGGAGCTGTTTTTT; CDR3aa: CASSDKGLAGGQGTGELFF
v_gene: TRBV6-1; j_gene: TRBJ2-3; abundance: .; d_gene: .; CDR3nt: TGTGCCAGCAGTGAACGGGGTAGGGGGACGATAGATACGCAGTATTTT; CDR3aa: CASSERGRGTIDTQYF
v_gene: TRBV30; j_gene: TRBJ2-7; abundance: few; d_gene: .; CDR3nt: TGTGCCTGGAGAGACCGGGGAGGAGGCTACGAGCAGTACTTC; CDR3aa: CAWRDRGGGYEQYF
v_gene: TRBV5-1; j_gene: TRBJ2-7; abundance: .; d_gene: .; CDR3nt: TGCGCCAGCAGCTTCTCGCAGTACGAGGGCGATCCCTACGAGCAGTACTTC; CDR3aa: CASSFSQYEGDPYEQYF
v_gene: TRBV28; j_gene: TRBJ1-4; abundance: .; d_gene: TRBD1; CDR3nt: TGTGCCAGCCGGGACAGGGGAATTTGGGAAAAACTGTTTTTT; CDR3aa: CASRDRGIWEKLFF
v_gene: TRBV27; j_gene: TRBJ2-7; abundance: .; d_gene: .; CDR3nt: TGTGCCAGCAGTTTAGGAGGACTAAGGGGGTACGAGCAGTACTTC; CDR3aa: CASSLGGLRGYEQYF
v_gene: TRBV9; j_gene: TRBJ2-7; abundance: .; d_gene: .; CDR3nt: TGTGCCAGCAGCGGAGGGAGTATAACAGGGACGACGTACGAGCAGTACTTC; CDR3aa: CASSGGSITGTTYEQYF
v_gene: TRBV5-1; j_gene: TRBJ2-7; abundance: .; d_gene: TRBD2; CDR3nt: TGCGCCAGCACGCACACTAGCGGGGGATCCTACGAGCAGTACTTC; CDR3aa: CASTHTSGGSYEQYF
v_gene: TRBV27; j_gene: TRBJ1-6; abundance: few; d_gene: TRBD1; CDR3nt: TGTGCCAGCAGTTTCTCCGGGACAGGGGTTAATTCACCCCTCCACTTT; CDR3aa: CASSFSGTGVNSPLHF
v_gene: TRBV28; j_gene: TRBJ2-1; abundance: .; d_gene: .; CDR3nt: TGTGCCAGCAGTGATATATACACCCATAGGGTTGGTGAGCAGTTCTTC; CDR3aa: CASSDIYTHRVGEQFF
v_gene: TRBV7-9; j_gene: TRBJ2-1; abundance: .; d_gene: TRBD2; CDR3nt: TGTGCCAGCAGCTTCTTAGCGGGGTTTAAAGAGCAGTTCTTC; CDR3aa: CASSFLAGFKEQFF
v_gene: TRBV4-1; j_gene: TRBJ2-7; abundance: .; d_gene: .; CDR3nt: TGCGCCAGCAGCCAAGTGCCGGGGGGCACCTACGAGCAGTACTTC; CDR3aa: CASSQVPGGTYEQYF
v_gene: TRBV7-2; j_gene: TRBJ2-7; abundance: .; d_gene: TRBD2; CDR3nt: TGTGCCAGCAGCCATAGCGGGAGGAACTCCTACGAGCAGTACTTC; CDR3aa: CASSHSGRNSYEQYF
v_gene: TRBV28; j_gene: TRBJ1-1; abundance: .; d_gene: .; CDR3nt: TGTGCCAGCAGTTTATACGGACCGACTGAAGCTTTCTTT; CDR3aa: CASSLYGPTEAFF
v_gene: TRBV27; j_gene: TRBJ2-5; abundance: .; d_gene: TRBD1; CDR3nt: TGTGCCAGCGGGGACAGGGGGTCGCCAGAGACCCAGTACTTC; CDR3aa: CASGDRGSPETQYF
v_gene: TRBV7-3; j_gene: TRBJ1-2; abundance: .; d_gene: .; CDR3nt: TGTGCCAGCAGCTTAGCGTTGGGGAATCGGGAGGGCTACACCTTC; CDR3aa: CASSLALGNREGYTF
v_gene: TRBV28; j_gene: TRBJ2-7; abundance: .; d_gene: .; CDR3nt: TGTGCCAGCAGTTTGGATAAGGGACAAAAAAACGAGCAGTACTTC; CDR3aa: CASSLDKGQKNEQYF
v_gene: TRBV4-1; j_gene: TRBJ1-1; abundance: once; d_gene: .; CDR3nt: TGCGCCAGCAGCCTCAGTCAGCTATCGAACACTGAAGCTTTCTTT; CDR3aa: CASSLSQLSNTEAFF
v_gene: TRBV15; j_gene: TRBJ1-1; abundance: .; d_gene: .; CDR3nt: TGTGCCACCAGCTGGTCCAGGGGCACTGAAGCTTTCTTT; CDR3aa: CATSWSRGTEAFF